This TCR beta chain appears in the sequencing data of a study of cytomegalovirus exposure and HLA in healthy donors. Study outcomes and limitations: In a later analysis, first-cohort TCR clusters were found to tend to co-occur in the 130 or so validation repertoires. According to the study, around 160 TCR beta chains were cytomegalovirus-associated.

Sequencing was performed with immunoSEQ multiplex PCR; in TCRdb, only in-frame clones are kept and a portion is missing. The data contain around 160,000 clones, about 90% of them singletons. On this clone: Its antigen is currently unknown.

Germline CDR1 reads LGHNA; CDR2 reads YNFKEQ. The ends were cut back, 3 bases at V and 1 base at J, with 15 bases in the middle. CDR3 length: 16 residues. The donors were members of the validation cohort comprising over 100 subjects, separate from the roughly 670-subject first cohort. Sequenced sample: PBMCs. This rearrangement joins TRBV4-2 to TRBJ1-2; no reliable D call. This sequence originates from a woman aged 18-29 years in good health and CMV-seropositive. The CDR3: CASSQAAGVGNYGYTF. The CDR3, as DNA: TGTGCCAGCAGCCAGGCAGCCGGGGTTGGTAACTATGGCTACACCTTC.